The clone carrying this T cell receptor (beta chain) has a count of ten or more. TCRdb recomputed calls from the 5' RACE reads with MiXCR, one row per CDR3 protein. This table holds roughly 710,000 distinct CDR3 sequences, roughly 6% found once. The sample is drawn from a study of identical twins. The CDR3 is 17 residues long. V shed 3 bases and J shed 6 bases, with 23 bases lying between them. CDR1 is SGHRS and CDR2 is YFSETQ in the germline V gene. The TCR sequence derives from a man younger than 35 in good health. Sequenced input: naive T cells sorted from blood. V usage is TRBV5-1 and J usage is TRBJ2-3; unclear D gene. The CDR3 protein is CASSSILLGSRMDTQYF. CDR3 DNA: TGCGCCAGCAGCTCGATACTGCTGGGAAGTCGTATGGATACGCAGTATTTT.